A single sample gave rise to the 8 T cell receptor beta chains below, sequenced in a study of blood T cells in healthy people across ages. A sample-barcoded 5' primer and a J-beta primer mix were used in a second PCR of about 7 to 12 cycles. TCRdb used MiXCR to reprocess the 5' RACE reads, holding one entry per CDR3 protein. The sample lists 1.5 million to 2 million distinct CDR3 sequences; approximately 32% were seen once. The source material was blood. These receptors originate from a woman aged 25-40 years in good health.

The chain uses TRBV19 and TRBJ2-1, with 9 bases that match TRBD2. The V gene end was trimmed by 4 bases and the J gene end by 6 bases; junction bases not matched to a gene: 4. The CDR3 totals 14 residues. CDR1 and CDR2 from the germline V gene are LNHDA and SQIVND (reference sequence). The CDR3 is CASSKRGDPNEQFF. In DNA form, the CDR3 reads TGTGCCAGTAGTAAGCGGGGGGATCCCAATGAGCAGTTCTTC.

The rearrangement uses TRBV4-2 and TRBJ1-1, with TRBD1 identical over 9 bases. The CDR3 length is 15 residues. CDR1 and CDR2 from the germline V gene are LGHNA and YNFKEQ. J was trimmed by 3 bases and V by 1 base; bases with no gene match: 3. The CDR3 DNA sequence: TGTGCCAGCAGCCAAGGACAGGGGGTATACACTGAAGCTTTCTTT. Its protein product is CASSQGQGVYTEAFF.

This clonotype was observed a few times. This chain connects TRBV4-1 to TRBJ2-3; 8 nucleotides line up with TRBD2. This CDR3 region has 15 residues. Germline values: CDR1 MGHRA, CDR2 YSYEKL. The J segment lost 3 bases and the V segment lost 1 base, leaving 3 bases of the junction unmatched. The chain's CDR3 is CASSQVAGTTDTQYF. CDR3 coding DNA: TGCGCCAGCAGCCAAGTAGCGGGGACGACAGATACGCAGTATTTT.

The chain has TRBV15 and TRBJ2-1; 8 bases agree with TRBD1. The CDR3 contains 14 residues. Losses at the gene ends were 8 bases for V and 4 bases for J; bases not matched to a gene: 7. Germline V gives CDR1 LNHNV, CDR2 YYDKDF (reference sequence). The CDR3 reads CATHGQGSYNEQFF. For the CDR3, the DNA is TGTGCCACCCACGGACAGGGATCGTACAATGAGCAGTTCTTC.

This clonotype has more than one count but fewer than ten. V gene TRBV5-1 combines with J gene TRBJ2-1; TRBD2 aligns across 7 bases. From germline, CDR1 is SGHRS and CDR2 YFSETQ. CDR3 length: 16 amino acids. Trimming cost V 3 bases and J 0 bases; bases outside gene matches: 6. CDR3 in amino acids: CASSWGSGFSYNEQFF. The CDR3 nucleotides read TGCGCCAGCAGCTGGGGTAGCGGGTTCTCCTACAATGAGCAGTTCTTC.

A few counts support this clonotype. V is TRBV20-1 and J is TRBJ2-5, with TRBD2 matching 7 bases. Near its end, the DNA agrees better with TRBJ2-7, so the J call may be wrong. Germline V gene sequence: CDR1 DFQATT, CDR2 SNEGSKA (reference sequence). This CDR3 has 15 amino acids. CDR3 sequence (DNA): TGCAGTGCTAGAGATCGGCGGGGGAGTCCCTACGAGCAGTACTTC. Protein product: CSARDRRGSPYEQYF.

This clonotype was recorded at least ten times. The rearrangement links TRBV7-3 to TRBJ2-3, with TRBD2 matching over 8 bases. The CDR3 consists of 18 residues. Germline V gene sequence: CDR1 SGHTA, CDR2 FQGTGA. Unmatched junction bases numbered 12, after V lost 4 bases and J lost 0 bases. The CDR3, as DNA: TGTGCCAGCAGCTCGATAAGCGGGAGCCCCGGAAGCACAGATACGCAGTATTTT. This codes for CASSSISGSPGSTDTQYF.

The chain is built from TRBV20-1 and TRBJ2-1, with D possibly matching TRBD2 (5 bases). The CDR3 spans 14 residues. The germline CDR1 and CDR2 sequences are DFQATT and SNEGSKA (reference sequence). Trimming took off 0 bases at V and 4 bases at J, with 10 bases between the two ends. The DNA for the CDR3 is TGCAGTGCTAGAGATAGACGGGGTTACAATGAGCAGTTCTTC. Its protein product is CSARDRRGYNEQFF.